A selection of T cell receptor beta chains follows, all from one sample in a study of multiple sclerosis patients with progressive multifocal leukoencephalopathy. Here immunoSEQ multiplex PCR was the method, and the copy in TCRdb shows in-frame clones only, minus some. The data show about 28,000 clones, around 89% seen once. The sample here was PBMCs, taken from a patient treated with natalizumab. Receptor source: a human donor with multiple sclerosis. Each CDR3 is given with its conserved first and last residue. Each record gives: J gene, D gene, clone size, V gene, CDR3 protein, CDR3 DNA. A D gene is named only where the DNA matches it firmly. Not all rows give a size; the values are once, few, many and, for expanded clones, a class.

TRBJ1-3	NA	NA	TRBV5-1	CASSTSPSGSGNTIYF	TGCGCCAGCAGCACCTCCCCGTCCGGCTCTGGAAACACCATATATTTT
TRBJ2-3	TRBD2	NA	TRBV9	CASSEYLAGGLTDTQYF	TGTGCCAGCAGCGAATATCTCGCGGGGGGATTGACAGATACGCAGTATTTT
TRBJ2-1	TRBD2	NA	TRBV6-5	CARSHTSGAYNEQFF	TGTGCCAGGAGTCATACTAGCGGGGCGTACAATGAGCAGTTCTTC
TRBJ1-1	NA	NA	TRBV30	CAWIAGRMVGAFF	TGTGCCTGGATAGCAGGCCGGATGGTGGGAGCTTTCTTT
TRBJ2-5	NA	NA	TRBV28	CASSLPPGPPRETQYF	TGTGCCAGCAGTCTTCCCCCAGGGCCCCCTAGGGAGACCCAGTACTTC
TRBJ1-1	NA	NA	TRBV6-6	CASSYPITRRNTEAFF	TGTGCCAGCAGTTACCCTATAACTAGGAGGAACACTGAAGCTTTCTTT
TRBJ2-6	TRBD1	once	TRBV9	CASSRQGTGANVLTF	TGTGCCAGCAGCCGACAGGGAACCGGGGCCAACGTCCTGACTTTC
TRBJ2-4	NA	NA	TRBV29-1	CSVESGGSDSAKNIQYF	TGCAGCGTTGAATCGGGAGGTTCGGACAGTGCCAAAAACATTCAGTACTTC
TRBJ1-2	NA	NA	TRBV30	CAWGRGSGYTF	TGTGCCTGGGGTCGCGGGTCTGGCTACACCTTC
TRBJ2-3	NA	NA	TRBV7-3	CASSLNGGPSVDTQYF	TGTGCCAGCAGCTTAAACGGGGGGCCTTCCGTAGATACGCAGTATTTT
TRBJ1-2	NA	NA	TRBV28	CASVGTPGLGYTF	TGTGCCAGCGTAGGGACTCCAGGATTAGGCTACACCTTC
TRBJ1-1	NA	NA	TRBV7-9	CASSPQGLTNTEAFF	TGTGCCAGCAGCCCCCAGGGGCTGACGAACACTGAAGCTTTCTTT
TRBJ2-7	NA	NA	TRBV6-5	CASSLTGGAEQYF	TGTGCCAGCAGCCTCACCGGGGGTGCCGAGCAGTACTTC
TRBJ2-3	NA	NA	TRBV7-6	CASSLAYPGGGADTQYF	TGTGCCAGCAGCTTAGCGTACCCGGGGGGCGGAGCAGATACGCAGTATTTT
TRBJ2-7	NA	NA	TRBV30	CAWSVSAGLYEQYF	TGTGCCTGGAGTGTATCCGCAGGTCTCTACGAGCAGTACTTC
TRBJ1-1	TRBD1	NA	TRBV7-8	CASSLDRGNTEAFF	TGTGCCAGCAGCTTAGACAGGGGGAACACTGAAGCTTTCTTT
TRBJ1-1	NA	NA	TRBV28	CASSLILGLNTEAFF	TGTGCCAGCAGTTTAATCCTGGGACTGAACACTGAAGCTTTCTTT
TRBJ1-4	NA	NA	TRBV5-4	CASSSTGGEVGKLFF	TGTGCCAGCAGTTCGACAGGTGGCGAGGTCGGAAAACTGTTTTTT
TRBJ2-2	TRBD1	NA	TRBV7-3	CASSSGQGASYGELFF	TGTGCCAGCAGCTCGGGACAGGGGGCATCATACGGGGAGCTGTTTTTT
TRBJ1-1	TRBD1	NA	TRBV29-1	CSGRDSRLNTEAFF	TGCAGCGGGCGGGACAGCCGCCTGAACACTGAAGCTTTCTTT
TRBJ2-1	NA	few	TRBV19	CASSIMDNEQFF	TGTGCCAGTAGTATAATGGACAATGAGCAGTTCTTC
TRBJ2-1	NA	NA	TRBV30	CAWTVYNEQFF	TGTGCCTGGACAGTCTACAATGAGCAGTTCTTC
TRBJ1-1	NA	NA	TRBV11-1	CASSLDRFYTEAFF	TGTGCCAGCAGCTTAGACAGGTTTTACACTGAAGCTTTCTTT
TRBJ2-1	NA	NA	TRBV7-8	CASSPTQAANEQFF	TGTGCCAGCAGCCCCACCCAGGCAGCGAATGAGCAGTTCTTC
TRBJ2-7	NA	NA	TRBV7-9	CASSLVGSGYEQYF	TGTGCCAGCAGCTTAGTAGGGTCGGGGTACGAGCAGTACTTC
TRBJ2-6	NA	NA	TRBV5-6	CASSLSRAGANVLTF	TGTGCCAGCAGCTTGTCTAGGGCTGGGGCCAACGTCCTGACTTTC
TRBJ2-5	NA	NA	TRBV9	CASSPPDPRKTQYF	TGTGCCAGCAGCCCACCGGACCCCCGAAAGACCCAGTACTTC
TRBJ2-1	NA	once	TRBV4-1	CASSQQYASYNEQFF	TGCGCCAGCAGCCAACAGTATGCCTCCTACAATGAGCAGTTCTTC
TRBJ1-6	NA	NA	TRBV6-5	CASSLSDSPLHF	TGTGCCAGCAGTTTAAGTGATTCACCCCTCCACTTT
TRBJ1-6	NA	few	TRBV19	CASSIRSGQHNSPLHF	TGTGCCAGTAGTATAAGGAGCGGCCAGCATAATTCACCCCTCCACTTT
TRBJ1-1	NA	NA	TRBV5-1	CASSLDGERSTEAFF	TGCGCCAGCAGCTTGGACGGGGAGCGAAGCACTGAAGCTTTCTTT
TRBJ2-3	NA	once	TRBV21-1	CASSNHVDPGGTDTQYF	TGTGCCAGCAGCAATCATGTAGACCCCGGGGGCACAGATACGCAGTATTTT
TRBJ1-5	NA	NA	TRBV7-7	CASSLSFGSPQHF	TGCGCCAGCAGCTTAAGTTTTGGGTCGCCCCAGCATTTT
TRBJ2-5	NA	NA	TRBV7-6	CASSPLPNRKETQYF	TGTGCCAGCAGCCCTTTGCCGAATCGAAAAGAGACCCAGTACTTC
TRBJ1-6	NA	NA	TRBV6-5	CASSYSTNSPLHF	TGTGCCAGCAGTTACTCGACCAATTCACCCCTCCACTTT
TRBJ2-7	NA	NA	TRBV7-2	CASSLVGASYEQYF	TGTGCCAGCAGCTTAGTAGGGGCCTCCTACGAGCAGTACTTC
TRBJ2-2	TRBD2	NA	TRBV10-3	CAISLAGADTGELFF	TGTGCCATCAGTTTAGCGGGGGCCGACACCGGGGAGCTGTTTTTT
TRBJ1-1	NA	NA	TRBV7-8	CASSRGEIEMNTEAFF	TGTGCCAGCAGCAGGGGAGAGATAGAAATGAACACTGAAGCTTTCTTT
TRBJ2-2	NA	NA	TRBV4-3	CASSQGSGRTTGELFF	TGCGCCAGCAGCCAAGGGTCGGGACGTACAACCGGGGAGCTGTTTTTT
TRBJ1-1	NA	NA	TRBV6-5	CASYRENTEAFF	TGTGCCAGCTACAGGGAGAACACTGAAGCTTTCTTT
TRBJ2-7	TRBD2	NA	TRBV10-2	CASGLDPGLAIDEQYF	TGCGCCAGCGGTTTAGACCCGGGACTAGCGATTGACGAGCAGTACTTC
TRBJ2-1	TRBD2	NA	TRBV29-1	CSVVKRGASYNEQFF	TGCAGCGTTGTAAAGCGGGGGGCCTCCTACAATGAGCAGTTCTTC
TRBJ2-7	NA	NA	TRBV5-6	CASSLGQYEQYF	TGTGCCAGCAGCTTAGGACAGTACGAGCAGTACTTC
TRBJ1-6	TRBD1	NA	TRBV10-1	CASSDYTGALWNSPLHF	TGCGCCAGCAGTGATTACACAGGGGCTTTGTGGAATTCACCCCTCCACTTT
TRBJ1-1	NA	NA	TRBV14	CASSQYPVAGVRTEAFF	TGTGCCAGCAGCCAATACCCCGTCGCAGGGGTTCGGACTGAAGCTTTCTTT
TRBJ1-1	NA	NA	TRBV7-9	CASSLVRAVNTEAFF	TGTGCCAGCAGCTTAGTCCGAGCGGTGAACACTGAAGCTTTCTTT
TRBJ2-7	TRBD2	once	TRBV4-1	CASSQEETSGGYEQYF	TGCGCCAGCAGCCAAGAAGAGACTAGCGGGGGGTACGAGCAGTACTTC
TRBJ1-1	NA	NA	TRBV4-2	CASSSKNRATEAFF	TGTGCCAGCAGCTCCAAAAATCGGGCCACTGAAGCTTTCTTT
TRBJ1-2	NA	NA	TRBV6-5	CASSGGGVGGYTF	TGTGCCAGCAGCGGCGGGGGAGTAGGCGGCTACACCTTC
TRBJ2-1	NA	NA	TRBV9	CASSVDRTEQFF	TGTGCCAGCAGCGTTGATAGGACTGAGCAGTTCTTC
TRBJ2-1	TRBD2	NA	TRBV10-3	CAISPSGGPYNEQFF	TGTGCCATCAGTCCTAGCGGGGGCCCGTACAATGAGCAGTTCTTC
TRBJ1-2	NA	NA	TRBV2	CASSEWRQDFYGYTF	TGTGCCAGCAGTGAATGGCGACAGGATTTTTATGGCTACACCTTC
TRBJ2-2	NA	NA	TRBV20-1	CSAAPTGELFF	TGCAGTGCTGCCCCGACCGGGGAGCTGTTTTTT
TRBJ1-4	NA	NA	TRBV4-1	CASSLLAATNEKLFF	TGCGCCAGCAGCCTCTTAGCCGCAACTAATGAAAAACTGTTTTTT
TRBJ2-2	TRBD1	NA	TRBV7-9	CASSFKDRSPGELFF	TGTGCCAGCAGTTTCAAGGACAGGTCTCCCGGGGAGCTGTTTTTT